The clone carrying this TCR beta chain was detected once. What it binds is not known. Trimming at V came to 0 bases and at J to 3 bases, leaving 15 bases not matched to a gene. The CDR3 consists of 18 residues. Per germline, CDR1 SGHRS and CDR2 YFSETQ. It was with 60 Vbeta and 13 Jbeta primers that the PCR ran. Produced via immunoSEQ multiplex PCR; TCRdb's table is partial and in-frame only. The repertoire holds roughly 130,000 clones, with 80% to 85% as singletons. The entry originates in a study of cytomegalovirus exposure and HLA in healthy donors. Across the whole study: Researchers previously reported finding fewer than 120 million unique TCR beta sequences from roughly 180 million T cells.

Notes on the study in general: A few chains linked to CMV were shown in vitro to be specific for CMV antigens. Presence/absence analysis assumed near-uniform sequencing depth across donors.

Material for sequencing was PBMCs. The clonotype was recovered from a human donor in good health. The chain links TRBV5-1 to TRBJ2-7; 7 bases map to TRBD2. The CDR3 region is CASSLDGPRLAENYEQYF. The CDR3 DNA reads TGCGCCAGCAGCTTGGATGGACCCCGTCTAGCGGAAAACTACGAGCAGTACTTC.